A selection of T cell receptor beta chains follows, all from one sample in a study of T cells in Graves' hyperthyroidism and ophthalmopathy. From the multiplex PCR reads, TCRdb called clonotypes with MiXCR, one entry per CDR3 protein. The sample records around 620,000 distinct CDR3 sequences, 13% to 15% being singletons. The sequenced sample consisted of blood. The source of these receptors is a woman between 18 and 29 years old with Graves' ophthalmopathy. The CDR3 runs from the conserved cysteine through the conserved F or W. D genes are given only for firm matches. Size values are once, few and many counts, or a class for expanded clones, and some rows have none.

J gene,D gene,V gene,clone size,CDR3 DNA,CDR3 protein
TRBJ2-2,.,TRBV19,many,TGTGCCAGTAGTAGGAACACCGGGGAGCTGTTTTTT,CASSRNTGELFF
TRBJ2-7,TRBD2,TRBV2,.,TGTGCCGGCCTCGAAACCGGGACTAGCACCTACGAGCAGTACTTC,CAGLETGTSTYEQYF
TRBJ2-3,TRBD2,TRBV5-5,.,TGTGCCAGCAGCTCCCCACTAGCGGGGGCCTCCACAGATACGCAGTATTTT,CASSSPLAGASTDTQYF
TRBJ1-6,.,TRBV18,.,TGTGCCAGCTCACCTTCGACCGGGTCCAATAATTCACCCCTCCACTTT,CASSPSTGSNNSPLHF
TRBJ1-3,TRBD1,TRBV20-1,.,TGCAGTGCTAGAGCAGACAGGGAACCTGGAAACACCATATATTTT,CSARADREPGNTIYF
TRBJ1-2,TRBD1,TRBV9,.,TGTGCCAGCACCTTTTCCGGGACAGGGGATGGCTACACCTTC,CASTFSGTGDGYTF
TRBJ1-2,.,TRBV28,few,TGTGCCAGCAGTCCCCGGGGAGGAGGGGTTGGCTACACCTTC,CASSPRGGGVGYTF
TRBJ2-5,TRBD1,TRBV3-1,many,TGTGCCAGCAGCGTGGGACAGGGGAGTGTAGAGACCCAGTACTTC,CASSVGQGSVETQYF
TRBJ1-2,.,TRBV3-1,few,TGTGCCAGCAGCCAAGTTGAGAGGGAGGTTTGGAGATACCATGGCTACACCTTC,CASSQVEREVWRYHGYTF
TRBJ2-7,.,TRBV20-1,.,TGCAGTGGAGAGTTCACCGCCTCCTACGAGCAGTACTTC,CSGEFTASYEQYF
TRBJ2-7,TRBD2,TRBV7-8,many,TGTGCCAGCAGCCCAACGAGACCCGGACTAGCGTTCGGCGAGCAGTACTTC,CASSPTRPGLAFGEQYF
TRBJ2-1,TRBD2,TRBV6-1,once,TGTGCCAGCAGTGCCCGGGGTAGCGGGAGGGCCCGGGGAAATGAGCAGTTCTTC,CASSARGSGRARGNEQFF
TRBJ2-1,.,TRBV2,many,TGTGCCAGCAGTGACACTTTGCACAATGAGCAGTTCTTC,CASSDTLHNEQFF